These 32 T cell receptor beta chains were sequenced from one sample in a study of breast tumors, draining lymph nodes, adjacent tissues. The lymph nodes were axillary draining lymph nodes from breast cancer patients. TCRdb used MiXCR to reprocess the multiplex PCR reads, holding one entry per CDR3 protein. The table includes more than 100,000 distinct CDR3 sequences, 20% to 25% detected once. The specimen was axillary lymph node tissue. The source is a female donor with breast cancer. Some clones in this sample may be carry-over from other donors' samples.

This clonotype was recorded at least ten times. This chain connects TRBV7-6 to TRBJ2-1, with D perhaps being TRBD1 or TRBD2 (5 bases each). Trimming took 5 bases from V and 2 from J, leaving 19 bases between them. CDR3 size: 17 residues. CDR1 and CDR2 from the germline V gene are SGHVS and FNYEAQ. This CDR3 reads CASSEGHRDGPYNEQFF. The CDR3 DNA reads TGTGCCAGCAGCGAGGGGCACCGGGACGGGCCCTACAATGAGCAGTTCTTC.

This clonotype was observed at least ten times. This chain uses TRBV29-1 with TRBJ2-2, with TRBD1 matching over 9 bases. The CDR3 is 13 amino acids. Germline V lookup: CDR1 SQVTM, CDR2 ANQGSEA. With V trimmed by 5 bases and J by 6 bases, 4 bases remained unmatched. CDR3 sequence reads: CSVRDRVSGELFF. In DNA form, the CDR3 reads TGCAGCGTTAGGGACAGGGTCTCCGGGGAGCTGTTTTTT.

The V gene is TRBV6-6, the J gene TRBJ1-2; D uncertain. CDR1 is MNHNY, CDR2 SVGAGI, per germline (reference sequence). Trimming pared 5 bases from V and 5 bases from J, leaving 9 bases between. The CDR3 covers 12 residues. CDR3 bases: TGTGCCAGCAGTAAGGGCCCGTATGGCTACACCTTC. Its translation is CASSKGPYGYTF.

This clonotype was seen only a few times. The junction shows a germline mismatch at one end, possibly a read error. The rearrangement links TRBV11-2 to TRBJ2-1, with a tentative D call TRBD2 (6 bases). Germline V lookup: CDR1 SGHAT, CDR2 FQNNGV. This CDR3 is 13 amino acids long. CDR3 in DNA: TGTGCCAGCAGCTTAGTGTGGGAGGTTCGAAGCCTCTTC. Translating it yields CASSLVWEVRSLF.

There are many counts of this clonotype. Here the CDR3 DNA reads TGTGCCAGCAGTGGGGACTGGTACTCCGAGCAGTACTTC. Its protein product is CASSGDWYSEQYF. The gene calls are TRBV6-1 and TRBJ2-7; maybe TRBD2 (6 bases). Trimming cost V 4 bases and J 6 bases, with 13 bases left between them. This CDR3 is built from 13 residues. Germline V gene data show CDR1 as MNHNS and CDR2 as SASEGT.

This clonotype was detected many times. The rearrangement links TRBV6-5 to TRBJ2-7; the match to TRBD2 covers 12 bases. Per the germline V gene, CDR1 is MNHEY and CDR2 is SVGAGI. V shed 6 bases and J 3 bases; nucleotides not matched to a gene: 3. CDR3 size: 14 residues. The chain's CDR3 is CASRRLAGVYEQYF. The CDR3 DNA sequence: TGTGCCAGCAGGCGACTAGCGGGAGTCTACGAGCAGTACTTC.

This clonotype was seen at least ten times. V is TRBV2 and J is TRBJ2-5, with a weak D call TRBD1 (6 bases). The germline V and J ends were trimmed by 2 bases and 5 bases, with 6 bases remaining between them. The CDR3 length is 12 residues. Germline V lookup: CDR1 SNHLY, CDR2 FYNNEI. DNA of the CDR3: TGTGCCAGCAGTGAACAGGGGGAGACCCAGTACTTC. The encoded protein is CASSEQGETQYF. The variable domain in full, completed from reference TRBV2 and TRBJ2-5, reads EPEVTQTPSHQVTQMGQEVILRCVPISNHLYFYWYRQILGQKVEFLVSFYNNEISEKSEIFDDQFSVERPDGSNFTLKIRSTKLEDSAMYFCASSEQGETQYFGPGTRLLVL.

This clonotype was observed at least ten times. V usage is TRBV6-6 and J usage is TRBJ2-7; D ambiguous. Germline V lookup: CDR1 MNHNY, CDR2 SVGAGI (reference sequence). The V and J ends lost 6 bases and 4 bases respectively, with 7 bases between them. The CDR3 has 11 amino acids. CDR3 in amino acids: CASSQKYEQYF. The DNA for the CDR3 is TGTGCCAGCAGCCAGAAGTACGAGCAGTACTTC.

This clonotype was found many times. This chain joins TRBV7-3 and TRBJ2-3; D call uncertain. Germline V CDR1 and CDR2: SGHTA, FQGTGA. Trimming took off 0 bases at V and 4 bases at J, with 5 bases between the two ends. The CDR3 loop spans 13 amino acids. The CDR3 DNA reads as TGTGCCAGCAGCTTAACCCTTCCAGATACGCAGTATTTT. It specifies CASSLTLPDTQYF.

The table lists this clonotype with many counts. The chain uses TRBV12-3 or TRBV12-4 and TRBJ2-7, with D possibly being TRBD1 (6 bases). Trimming cost V 6 bases and J 0 bases, with 12 bases left between them. CDR3 length equals 14 residues. The CDR3 DNA follows: TGTGCCAGCAGACAGACAGGTCTCTCCTACGAGCAGTACTTC. It translates to CASRQTGLSYEQYF.

The CDR3 reads CASSPPQWGNQPQHF. Written as DNA, the CDR3 is TGTGCCAGCAGTCCCCCGCAGTGGGGCAATCAGCCCCAGCATTTT. This sequence joins TRBV28 and TRBJ1-5; D is undetermined. This CDR3 spans 15 amino acids. Trimming took off 5 bases at V and 2 bases at J, with 13 bases between the two ends. In germline, CDR1 is MDHEN, CDR2 SYDVKM.

This clonotype was found many times. The J gene is TRBJ2-1, the V gene TRBV20-1, with 9 bases lining up with TRBD2. Germline V gene sequence: CDR1 DFQATT, CDR2 SNEGSKA (reference sequence). V shed 6 bases and J 0 bases; nucleotides not matched to a gene: 3. This CDR3 region has 14 residues. CDR3 sequence: CSASSGASYNEQFF. CDR3 bases: TGCAGTGCCTCTAGCGGGGCCTCCTACAATGAGCAGTTCTTC.

This clonotype came up many times. The J gene is TRBJ2-3, the V gene TRBV20-1; unclear D gene. CDR3 length equals 13 residues. The V end lost 3 bases, the J end lost 6 bases, and 13 bases lay between the germline ends. Germline values: CDR1 DFQATT, CDR2 SNEGSKA (reference sequence). The CDR3 protein is CSASVGLGDTQYF. CDR3 nucleotides: TGCAGTGCTAGCGTCGGGTTGGGGGATACGCAGTATTTT.

As regards this clonotype: A much larger clone differs by one base, so this may be a read error. The chain has TRBV7-2 and TRBJ1-3; the D gene is possibly TRBD1 (5 bases). The germline CDR1 and CDR2 sequences are SGHTA and FQGNSA. CDR3 length: 13 residues. CDR3 residues: CASSSGPANTTYF. The CDR3 DNA sequence: TGTGCCAGCAGCTCGGGGCCTGCAAACACCACATATTTT.

At least ten counts were recorded for this clonotype. The gene calls are TRBV20-1 and TRBJ1-2, with 7 bases matching TRBD1. In germline, CDR1 is DFQATT, CDR2 SNEGSKA (reference sequence). The V segment lost 5 bases and the J segment 4 bases; nucleotides outside the gene matches: 7. The CDR3 runs 13 residues. The CDR3 DNA sequence: TGCAGTGCTGGAACCGGGACAGCCTATGGCTACACCTTC. The encoded protein is CSAGTGTAYGYTF.

A note on this clonotype: A much more abundant neighbour one base away suggests this may be a read error. This rearrangement joins TRBV6-1 to TRBJ2-2, with TRBD1 matching over 7 bases. Looked up from germline, CDR1 is MNHNS and CDR2 is SASEGT. The CDR3 spans 14 residues. DNA of the CDR3: TGTGCCTGCAGTGAAGACAGGGATGCCGGGGAGCTGTTTTTT. Translated: CACSEDRDAGELFF.

This clonotype showed up just a few times. The chain is built from TRBV18 and TRBJ2-7; tentatively, D is TRBD2 (7 bases). The CDR3 spans 13 residues. Germline CDR1 is KGHSH and CDR2 is LQKENI. Trimming removed 3 bases from V and 6 bases from J, with 12 bases in between. In nucleotides, the CDR3 is TGTGCCAGCTCACCGGGGGGGGCCCCCGAGCAGTACTTC. This sequence encodes CASSPGGAPEQYF.

This clonotype was counted a few times. The genes are TRBV28 and TRBJ2-7; 10 bases are a match to TRBD2. In germline, CDR1 is MDHEN, CDR2 SYDVKM. This CDR3 spans 15 amino acids. Trimming at V came to 4 bases and at J to 0 bases, leaving 3 bases not matched to a gene. CDR3 sequence reads: CASSSLAGNSYEQYF. DNA of the CDR3: TGTGCCAGCAGTTCACTAGCGGGAAACTCCTACGAGCAGTACTTC.

This chain uses TRBV7-2 with TRBJ1-3; 8 bases fit TRBD1. The junction had 6 bases not matched to a gene; V was cut back by 4 bases and J by 1 base. Germline CDR1 SGHTA, CDR2 FQGNSA. The CDR3 is 16 amino acids. CDR3 sequence reads: CASSWNQGASGNTIYF. CDR3 DNA: TGTGCCAGCAGCTGGAATCAGGGGGCATCTGGAAACACCATATATTTT.

This clonotype was observed a handful of times. The chain links TRBV27 to TRBJ2-5, with no clear D. The CDR3 is 15 residues long. Trimming left V 2 bases short and J 2 bases short, with 12 bases between. Looked up from germline, CDR1 is MNHEY and CDR2 is SMNVEV (reference sequence). CDR3: CASSLLPAEQETQYF. Here the CDR3 DNA reads TGTGCCAGCAGTTTACTCCCGGCAGAGCAAGAGACCCAGTACTTC.

This clonotype was found many times. The V gene is TRBV2, the J gene TRBJ1-2; the D gene is possibly TRBD1 (6 bases). Germline CDR1 and CDR2: SNHLY and FYNNEI. The CDR3 spans 14 residues. The V and J ends lost 5 bases and 6 bases respectively, with 16 bases between them. The CDR3: CASSYVQGVDGYTF. CDR3 DNA sequence: TGTGCCAGCAGTTACGTACAGGGAGTCGATGGCTACACCTTC.

This chain joins TRBV28 and TRBJ2-7, with 8 bases matching TRBD2. Per germline, CDR1 MDHEN and CDR2 SYDVKM. The junction had 10 bases not matched to a gene; V was cut back by 6 bases and J by 0 bases. The CDR3 totals 16 residues. In DNA form, the CDR3 reads TGTGCCAGCAGCTACCCGGGGGGGAGGAACTCCTACGAGCAGTACTTC. Translation gives CASSYPGGRNSYEQYF.

J is TRBJ2-7 and V is TRBV28; D perhaps matches TRBD1 (5 bases). Trimming stripped 8 bases from V and 0 bases from J, with 14 bases between. Germline V lookup: CDR1 MDHEN, CDR2 SYDVKM. The CDR3 has 14 amino acids. The CDR3: CASRLTVSSYEQYF. The CDR3 region has the DNA TGTGCCAGCCGACTGACAGTGAGCTCCTACGAGCAGTACTTC.

V is TRBV25-1 and J is TRBJ2-3; the match to TRBD2 covers 7 bases. This CDR3 comprises 13 residues. In germline, CDR1 is MGHDK, CDR2 SYGVNS. V dropped 7 bases and J dropped 5; count of bases not matched to a gene: 6. CDR3 sequence: CASKGLDIDTQYF. Written as DNA, the CDR3 is TGTGCCAGCAAAGGACTAGATATAGATACGCAGTATTTT.

As for this clonotype: Its ends do not fully match the called genes, so a read error is possible. The chain carries TRBV7-8 and TRBJ2-5; unclear D gene. Germline CDR1 is SGHVS and CDR2 is FQNEAQ. CDR3 length equals 11 residues. The CDR3 coding sequence is TGTACCAGCAGCTTAGAGGAGACCCAGTACTTC. Its translation: CTSSLEETQYF.

The chain links TRBV7-9 to TRBJ1-3; D is possibly TRBD1 (6 bases). CDR1 and CDR2 (germline): SEHNR, FQNEAQ (reference sequence). V shed 5 bases and J shed 0 bases, with 14 bases lying between them. This CDR3 spans 16 amino acids. CDR3 bases: TGTGCCAGCAGCAAAACGACAGGTCGCTCTGGAAACACCATATATTTT. Translation gives CASSKTTGRSGNTIYF.

This clonotype was observed at least ten times. This chain uses TRBV19 with TRBJ2-1; D perhaps matches TRBD1 (5 bases). Germline CDR1 LNHDA, CDR2 SQIVND (reference sequence). Trimming took 5 bases from V and 8 from J, leaving 16 bases between them. The CDR3 totals 14 residues. The CDR3 region is CASSAAPQGDEQFF. In DNA form, the CDR3 reads TGTGCCAGTAGTGCCGCCCCCCAGGGCGATGAGCAGTTCTTC.

Many counts were recorded for this clonotype. The rearrangement uses TRBV7-3 and TRBJ2-3; 14 positions match TRBD2. The CDR3 is 16 residues long. V was pared by 2 bases and J by 7 bases, with 5 bases of the junction left unmatched. Germline V lookup: CDR1 SGHTA, CDR2 FQGTGA. The CDR3 protein is CASSLGTSGSLNTQYF. Here the CDR3 DNA reads TGTGCCAGCAGCTTAGGGACTAGCGGGAGTTTAAATACGCAGTATTTT.

The genes are TRBV3-1 and TRBJ2-7; 9 bases line up with TRBD1. The germline V gene encodes CDR1 LGHDT and CDR2 YNNKEL (reference sequence). The V gene end was trimmed by 1 base and the J gene end by 5 bases; junction bases not matched to a gene: 9. The CDR3 extends over 16 amino acids. The CDR3 DNA follows: TGTGCCAGCAGCCAAGTGGGGGACAGGGTCACCCACGAGCAGTACTTC. Its translation is CASSQVGDRVTHEQYF.

Remarks on this clonotype: A much larger clone differs by one base, so this may be a read error. The genes are TRBV9 and TRBJ2-5; the D gene is possibly TRBD2 (6 bases). Germline CDR1 is SGDLS and CDR2 is YYNGEE. This CDR3 is 15 amino acids long. This chain's CDR3 is CVSSVGGGSKETQYF. In nucleotides, the CDR3 is TGTGTCAGCAGCGTAGGTGGGGGGTCAAAAGAGACCCAGTACTTC.

The rearrangement uses TRBV28 and TRBJ2-5; the match to TRBD1 covers 10 bases. This CDR3 has 17 residues. The ends lost 2 bases at V and 2 bases at J; junction bases unmatched: 8. The germline V gene encodes CDR1 MDHEN and CDR2 SYDVKM. The DNA of the CDR3 is TGTGCCAGCAGTTTAGTATTAGGGACAGGGGTTCAAGAGACCCAGTACTTC. Its translation is CASSLVLGTGVQETQYF.

This clonotype appeared many times. This chain links TRBV4-1 with TRBJ2-5; D is possibly TRBD1 (5 bases). Trimming removed 1 base at V and 5 bases at J, with 17 bases between. The CDR3 is made up of 16 amino acids. In germline, CDR1 is MGHRA, CDR2 YSYEKL. The CDR3 spells CASSQGQQKGLETQYF. In DNA form, the CDR3 reads TGCGCCAGCAGCCAAGGACAGCAAAAGGGGCTCGAGACCCAGTACTTC.